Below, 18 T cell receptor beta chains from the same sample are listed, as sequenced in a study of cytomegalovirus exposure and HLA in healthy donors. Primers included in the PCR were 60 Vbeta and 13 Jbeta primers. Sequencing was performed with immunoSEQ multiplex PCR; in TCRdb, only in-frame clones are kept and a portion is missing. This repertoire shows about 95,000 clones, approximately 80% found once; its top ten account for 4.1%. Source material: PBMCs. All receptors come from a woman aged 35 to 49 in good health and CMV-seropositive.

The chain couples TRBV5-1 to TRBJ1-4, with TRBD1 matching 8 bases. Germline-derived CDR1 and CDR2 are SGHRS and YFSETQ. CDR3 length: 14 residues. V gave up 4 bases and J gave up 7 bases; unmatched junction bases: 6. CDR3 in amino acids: CASSQPDRGEKLFF. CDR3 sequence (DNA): TGCGCCAGCAGCCAGCCCGACAGGGGTGAAAAACTGTTTTTT.

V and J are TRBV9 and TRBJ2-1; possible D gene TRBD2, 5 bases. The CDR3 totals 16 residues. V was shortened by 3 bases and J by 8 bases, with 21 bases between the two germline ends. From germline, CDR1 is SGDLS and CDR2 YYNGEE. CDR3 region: CASSGRAPTPRDEQFF. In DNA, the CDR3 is TGTGCCAGCAGCGGGCGGGCGCCCACTCCGAGGGATGAGCAGTTCTTC.

The CDR3 nucleotides are TGTGCCAGTAGTATGGGGGGACTAGTCTCCTACAATGAGCAGTTCTTC. This gives the protein CASSMGGLVSYNEQFF. The chain couples TRBV19 to TRBJ2-1; 8 nucleotides line up with TRBD2. Germline assignment: CDR1 LNHDA and CDR2 SQIVND (reference sequence). With V trimmed by 3 bases and J by 0 bases, 4 bases remained unmatched. The CDR3 contains 16 residues.

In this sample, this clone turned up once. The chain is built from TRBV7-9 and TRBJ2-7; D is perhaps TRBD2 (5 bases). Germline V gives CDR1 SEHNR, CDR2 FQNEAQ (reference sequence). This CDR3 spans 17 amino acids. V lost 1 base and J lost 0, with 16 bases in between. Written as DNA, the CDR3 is TGTGCCAGCAGCTTAGGGCCCGAGGGTTCCTACTCCTACGAGCAGTACTTC. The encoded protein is CASSLGPEGSYSYEQYF.

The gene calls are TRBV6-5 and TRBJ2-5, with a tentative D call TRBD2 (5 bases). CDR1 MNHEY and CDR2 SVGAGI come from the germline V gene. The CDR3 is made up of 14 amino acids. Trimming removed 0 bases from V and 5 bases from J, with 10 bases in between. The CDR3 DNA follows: TGTGCCAGCAGTTACTCCCCGGGCGGGGAGACCCAGTACTTC. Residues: CASSYSPGGETQYF.

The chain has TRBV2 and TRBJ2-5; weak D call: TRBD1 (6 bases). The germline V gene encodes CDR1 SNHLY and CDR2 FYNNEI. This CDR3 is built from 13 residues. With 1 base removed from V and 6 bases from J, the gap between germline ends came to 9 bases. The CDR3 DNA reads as TGTGCCAGCAGTGAAGGGCAGGGGAAGACCCAGTACTTC. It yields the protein CASSEGQGKTQYF.

CDR3 sequence reads: CASSFPQVLPVTNQPQHF. CDR3 bases: TGCGCCAGCAGCTTTCCCCAGGTACTCCCAGTAACCAATCAGCCCCAGCATTTT. The chain uses TRBV5-1 and TRBJ1-5; D gene ambiguous. Trimming removed 2 bases at V and 3 bases at J, with 21 bases between. Germline V gene lookup returns CDR1 SGHRS and CDR2 YFSETQ. The CDR3 runs to 18 residues. Filled out from reference TRBV5-1 and TRBJ1-5, the complete variable domain reads KAGVTQTPRYLIKTRGQQVTLSCSPISGHRSVSWYQQTPGQGLQFLFEYFSETQRNKGNFPGRFSGRQFSNSRSEMNVSTLELGDSALYLCASSFPQVLPVTNQPQHFGDGTRLSIL.

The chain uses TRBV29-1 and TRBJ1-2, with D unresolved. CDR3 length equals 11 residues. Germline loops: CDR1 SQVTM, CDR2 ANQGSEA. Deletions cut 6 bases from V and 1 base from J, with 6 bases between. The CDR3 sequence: CSVELNYGYTF. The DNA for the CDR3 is TGCAGCGTGGAGCTTAACTATGGCTACACCTTC.

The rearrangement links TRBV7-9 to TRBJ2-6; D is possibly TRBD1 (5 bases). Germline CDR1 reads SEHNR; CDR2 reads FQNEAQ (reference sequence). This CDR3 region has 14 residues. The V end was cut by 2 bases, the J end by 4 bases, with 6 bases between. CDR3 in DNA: TGTGCCAGCAGCTTACCAGGGGGGGCCAACGTCCTGACTTTC. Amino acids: CASSLPGGANVLTF. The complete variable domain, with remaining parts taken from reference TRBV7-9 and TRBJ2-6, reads DTGVSQNPRHKITKRGQNVTFRCDPISEHNRLYWYRQTLGQGPEFLTYFQNEAQLEKSRLLSDRFSAERPKGSFSTLEIQRTEQGDSAMYLCASSLPGGANVLTFGAGSRLTVL.

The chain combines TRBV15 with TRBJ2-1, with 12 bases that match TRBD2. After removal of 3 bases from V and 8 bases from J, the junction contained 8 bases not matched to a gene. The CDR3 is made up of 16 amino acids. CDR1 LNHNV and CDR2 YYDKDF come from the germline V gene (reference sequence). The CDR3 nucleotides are TGTGCCACCAGCAGGACGCCGGGACTAGCGGGCCATGAGCAGTTCTTC. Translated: CATSRTPGLAGHEQFF.

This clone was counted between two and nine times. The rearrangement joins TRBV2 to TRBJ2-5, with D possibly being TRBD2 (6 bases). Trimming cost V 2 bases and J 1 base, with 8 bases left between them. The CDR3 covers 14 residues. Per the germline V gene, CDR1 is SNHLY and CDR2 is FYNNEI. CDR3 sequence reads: CASSERDSQETQYF. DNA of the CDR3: TGTGCCAGCAGTGAAAGGGACTCCCAAGAGACCCAGTACTTC.

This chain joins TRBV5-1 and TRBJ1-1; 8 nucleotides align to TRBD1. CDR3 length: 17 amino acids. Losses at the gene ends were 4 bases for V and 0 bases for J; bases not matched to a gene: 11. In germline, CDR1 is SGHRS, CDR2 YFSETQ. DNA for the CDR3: TGCGCCAGCAGCATACCCGGGACAGGTTATATGAACACTGAAGCTTTCTTT. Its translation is CASSIPGTGYMNTEAFF.

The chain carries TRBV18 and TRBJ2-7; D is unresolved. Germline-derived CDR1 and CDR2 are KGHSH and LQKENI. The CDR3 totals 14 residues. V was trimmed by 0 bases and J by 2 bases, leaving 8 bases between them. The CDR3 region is CASSPPSVTYEQYF. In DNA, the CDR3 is TGTGCCAGCTCACCACCGTCTGTTACCTACGAGCAGTACTTC.

DNA of the CDR3: TGTGCCATCAGCGGGCCGGGGGAGACCCAGTACTTC. Amino acid sequence: CAISGPGETQYF. The V and J genes are TRBV10-3 and TRBJ2-5, with D perhaps TRBD2 (5 bases). V was trimmed by 6 bases and J by 5 bases, leaving 10 bases between them. The CDR3 sequence is 12 residues long. Germline loops: CDR1 ENHRY, CDR2 SYGVKD.

The CDR3 protein is CASSKRGSTDTQYF. Written as DNA, the CDR3 is TGTGCCAGCAGTAAGCGGGGTAGCACAGATACGCAGTATTTT. This rearrangement joins TRBV2 to TRBJ2-3; 7 nucleotides line up with TRBD2. V was clipped by 5 bases and J by 0 bases; unmatched bases: 2. The germline V gene has CDR1 SNHLY and CDR2 FYNNEI. The CDR3 length is 14 residues. The variable domain in full, with the rest retrieved from reference TRBV2 and TRBJ2-3, is EPEVTQTPSHQVTQMGQEVILRCVPISNHLYFYWYRQILGQKVEFLVSFYNNEISEKSEIFDDQFSVERPDGSNFTLKIRSTKLEDSAMYFCASSKRGSTDTQYFGPGTRLTVL.

Here the CDR3 reads CASSDRAGGQSTEAFF. As DNA, the CDR3 is TGCGCCAGCAGTGATAGGGCAGGGGGCCAGAGCACTGAAGCTTTCTTT. The chain combines TRBV10-1 with TRBJ1-1, with 8 bases matching TRBD1. This CDR3 has 16 amino acids. CDR1 is WNHNN and CDR2 is SYGVQD in the germline V gene (reference sequence). The V and J ends lost 3 bases and 4 bases, in that order; junction bases with no gene match: 10.

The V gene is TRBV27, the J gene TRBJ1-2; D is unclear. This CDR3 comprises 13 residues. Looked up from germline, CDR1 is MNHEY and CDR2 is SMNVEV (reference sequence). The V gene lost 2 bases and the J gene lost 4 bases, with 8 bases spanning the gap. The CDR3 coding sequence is TGTGCCAGCAGTTTAACCCCAGGCTATGGCTACACCTTC. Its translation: CASSLTPGYGYTF.

The CDR3 protein is CASSTSGETQYF. The CDR3 DNA is TGTGCCAGCAGCACATCGGGTGAGACCCAGTACTTC. The rearrangement joins TRBV27 to TRBJ2-5, with D unresolved. Germline CDR1 is MNHEY and CDR2 is SMNVEV (reference sequence). The V end lost 6 bases, the J end lost 5 bases, and 10 bases lay between the germline ends. The length of the CDR3 is 12 residues.